This T cell receptor beta chain was found in a study of blood T cells in healthy people across ages. On the study more broadly: About one barcoded TCR beta cDNA was captured per two T cells.

It was approximately 10 milliliters of peripheral blood that were drawn from each donor. The ends were cut back, 0 bases at V and 9 bases at J, with 11 bases in the middle. Germline loops: CDR1 SGHAT, CDR2 FQNNGV. The CDR3 spans 13 residues. Study-wide results and limits: The long-lived group displayed more naive CD4+ cells, plus higher diversity, than the aged donors did.

To note about this clonotype: The antigen is not known.

The second PCR ran about 6 to 11 cycles with a sample-barcoded 5' primer and J-beta primers. MiXCR, applied by TCRdb to the 5' RACE reads, yields one record per CDR3 protein. The sample includes around 1,000,000 distinct CDR3 sequences, around 25% of them seen just once. This sample also belongs to another study, concerning T cells of mothers and their children.

This TCR derives from a girl aged 2 to 10 in good health. The specimen sequenced was blood. The V call is TRBV11-2, the J call TRBJ2-5, with D possibly matching TRBD2 (6 bases). CDR3 sequence reads: CASSLDASAAQYF. The CDR3 region has the DNA TGTGCCAGCAGCTTAGATGCTAGCGCAGCCCAGTACTTC.